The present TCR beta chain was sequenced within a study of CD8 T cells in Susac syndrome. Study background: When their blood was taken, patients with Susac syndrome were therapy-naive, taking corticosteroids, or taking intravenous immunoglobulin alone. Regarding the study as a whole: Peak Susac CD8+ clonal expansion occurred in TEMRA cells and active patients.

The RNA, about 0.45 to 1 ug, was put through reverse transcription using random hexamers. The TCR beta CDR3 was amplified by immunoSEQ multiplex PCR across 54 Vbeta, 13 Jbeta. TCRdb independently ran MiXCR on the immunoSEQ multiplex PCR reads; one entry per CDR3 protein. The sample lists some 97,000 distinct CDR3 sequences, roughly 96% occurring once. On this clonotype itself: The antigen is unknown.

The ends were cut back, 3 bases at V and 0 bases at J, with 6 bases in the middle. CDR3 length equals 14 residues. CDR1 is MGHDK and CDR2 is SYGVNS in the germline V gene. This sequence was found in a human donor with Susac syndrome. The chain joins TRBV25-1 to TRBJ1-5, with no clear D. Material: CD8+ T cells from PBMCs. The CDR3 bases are TGTGCCAGCAGTGATGCAGGTAGCAATCAGCCCCAGCATTTT. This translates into CASSDAGSNQPQHF.